This T cell receptor (beta chain) stems from a study of T cells in Graves' hyperthyroidism and ophthalmopathy. Study-level findings and limits: Blood also carried most thyroid clonotypes expanded above 0.001.

Diagnoses were made from clinical symptoms, serum measures (thyroxine and TRAb), thyroid ultrasound and orbital computed tomography. Researchers amplified the TCR beta CDR3 regions from RNA transcripts. HTBI primers were employed in a first-round RT-PCR of the TCR CDR3. Via MiXCR, TCRdb re-called the multiplex PCR reads, giving one row per CDR3 protein. The sample has over 700,000 distinct CDR3 sequences, 35% seen once. A note on this clonotype: Antigen unknown. One junction end does not reproduce the germline sequence, and a read error may be involved.

This sequence originates from a woman aged 40 to 50 with Graves' hyperthyroidism. The sample taken for sequencing was blood.

The CDR3 nucleotides are TGCGCCAGCAGCCAAGTCGGTGGGCGGGAGTATAATTCACCCCTCCACTTT. Its protein product is CASSQVGGREYNSPLHF. The rearrangement uses TRBV7-8 and TRBJ1-6; D gene unclear. Germline V gene sequence: CDR1 SGHVS, CDR2 FQNEAQ. The CDR3 is 17 amino acids. Drawing the rest from reference TRBV7-8 and TRBJ1-6, the complete variable domain is GAGVSQSPRYKVAKRGQDVALRCDPISGHVSLFWYQQALGQGPEFLTYFQNEAQLDKSGLPSDRFFAERPEGSVSTLKIQRTQQEDSAVYLCASSQVGGREYNSPLHFGNGTRLTVT.